Below are 26 T cell receptor beta chains sequenced from a single sample in a study of shared clonotypes between healthy human individuals (dated by TCRdb to the early 2020s). Libraries were constructed by the immunoSEQ multiplex PCR assay. TCRdb stores this immuneACCESS table with in-frame sequences only. Part of the clones is absent; in the studies checked, under half of the shortfall reflects unresolved V genes, and no reason is known for the rest. In all, the sample holds 900,000 to 1,200,000 clones, and around 78% of those were seen once. Around 0.61% of the sample is taken by the ten largest. The sample taken for sequencing was memory CD4+ T cells from PBMCs. The meaning of the sample's cell subset or site label: CD45RA-negative fraction. These receptors were obtained from a man younger than 35 in good health. Some clones in this sample may be carry-over from other donors' samples.

As for this clone: This CDR3 is also generated by other DNA sequences in the sample. The V and J genes are TRBV27 and TRBJ2-5, with 9 positions matching TRBD1. CDR1 is MNHEY, CDR2 SMNVEV, per germline (reference sequence). V gave up 5 bases and J gave up 4 bases; unmatched junction bases: 5. This CDR3 has 14 amino acids. The CDR3 loop reads CASSPRTGAETQYF. In nucleotides, the CDR3 is TGTGCCAGCAGTCCACGGACAGGGGCAGAGACCCAGTACTTC.

The chain recombines TRBV29-1 with TRBJ1-2, with D unresolved. This CDR3 is 12 amino acids long. From germline, CDR1 is SQVTM and CDR2 ANQGSEA. V was clipped by 3 bases and J by 7 bases, with 12 bases between them. In DNA, the CDR3 is TGCAGCGTTGATCGTCCTTCGGGTGGCTACACCTTC. This sequence encodes CSVDRPSGGYTF.

This chain connects TRBV10-3 to TRBJ2-7; D not resolved. The V end lost 2 bases, the J end lost 2 bases, and 7 bases lay between the germline ends. The CDR3 runs to 13 residues. Germline CDR1 and CDR2: ENHRY and SYGVKD. The CDR3: CAISEGFTYEQYF. CDR3 DNA: TGTGCCATCAGTGAGGGGTTCACCTACGAGCAGTACTTC.

The gene calls are TRBV27 and TRBJ1-1, with D uncertain. V dropped 3 bases and J dropped 5 bases, with 16 bases sitting between them. The germline CDR1 and CDR2 sequences are MNHEY and SMNVEV (reference sequence). This CDR3 has 15 amino acids. CDR3 DNA sequence: TGTGCCAGCAGTTTCGACGGCCGGGGAAGGACTGAAGCTTTCTTT. It yields the protein CASSFDGRGRTEAFF.

The chain links TRBV28 to TRBJ2-7; D is tentatively TRBD1 or TRBD2 (7 bases each). Looked up from germline, CDR1 is MDHEN and CDR2 is SYDVKM. The V end was cut by 2 bases, the J end by 1 base, with 12 bases between. The CDR3 runs 15 residues. The CDR3 DNA sequence: TGTGCCAGCAGTTTAAGCAGGGGGGGATCCTACGAGCAGTACTTC. Amino acid sequence: CASSLSRGGSYEQYF.

The chain uses TRBV4-1 and TRBJ2-5; no clear D. CDR3 size: 17 residues. Deletions cut 3 bases from V and 3 bases from J, with 20 bases between. Germline V gene data show CDR1 as MGHRA and CDR2 as YSYEKL. As DNA, the CDR3 is TGCGCCAGCAGCCAGGATCCCGGTGGGTGGGTCGAAGAGACCCAGTACTTC. Translated, it gives CASSQDPGGWVEETQYF.

Points on this clone: The sample has other DNA sequences that encode this CDR3 too. DNA for the CDR3: TGTGCCAGCAGCCTGACCGGGTCTGGGGAGACCCAGTACTTC. It is translated as CASSLTGSGETQYF. V and J are TRBV7-2 and TRBJ2-5; no clear D gene. V gave up 5 bases and J gave up 5 bases, with 15 bases separating them. The germline V gene has CDR1 SGHTA and CDR2 FQGNSA. The CDR3 runs to 14 residues.

The gene calls are TRBV2 and TRBJ1-1; 9 positions agree with TRBD1. In germline, CDR1 is SNHLY, CDR2 FYNNEI. The CDR3 extends over 14 amino acids. V shed 4 bases, J shed 4 bases, and the junction held 4 bases outside the gene matches. The DNA for the CDR3 is TGTGCCAGCAGTGTCCAACAGGGGGCCACTGAAGCTTTCTTT. As protein: CASSVQQGATEAFF.

In the case of this clone: This sample includes further DNA sequences coding for the same CDR3. This chain joins TRBV5-4 and TRBJ2-1; the match to TRBD1 covers 7 bases. The V and J ends lost 5 bases and 0 bases, in that order; junction bases with no gene match: 5. This CDR3 contains 15 residues. Germline values: CDR1 SGHNT, CDR2 YYREEE (reference sequence). The DNA for the CDR3 is TGTGCCAGCAGTCTAACAGGGGACTCCTACAATGAGCAGTTCTTC. The encoded protein is CASSLTGDSYNEQFF. Drawing the rest from reference TRBV5-4 and TRBJ2-1, the complete variable domain is ETGVTQSPTHLIKTRGQQVTLRCSSQSGHNTVSWYQQALGQGPQFIFQYYREEENGRGNFPPRFSGLQFPNYSSELNVNALELDDSALYLCASSLTGDSYNEQFFGPGTRLTVL.

The chain carries TRBV5-4 and TRBJ1-5; D not resolved. Germline-derived CDR1 and CDR2 are SGHNT and YYREEE (reference sequence). The CDR3 extends over 13 amino acids. V was trimmed by 3 bases and J by 7 bases, leaving 11 bases between them. The CDR3 sequence is CASSSDGRQPQHF. DNA for the CDR3: TGTGCCAGCAGCTCGGACGGCAGGCAGCCCCAGCATTTT.

The rearrangement links TRBV19 to TRBJ2-3, with 7 bases that match TRBD1. After removal of 3 bases from V and 9 bases from J, the junction contained 12 bases not matched to a gene. CDR1 is LNHDA, CDR2 SQIVND, per germline (reference sequence). There are 15 residues in the CDR3. The CDR3 loop is CASSMPGQPSLTQYF. As DNA, the CDR3 is TGTGCCAGTAGTATGCCGGGACAGCCCTCATTGACGCAGTATTTT.

V is TRBV28 and J is TRBJ1-1, with D possibly matching TRBD1 (5 bases). Germline values: CDR1 MDHEN, CDR2 SYDVKM. This CDR3 is built from 11 residues. Trimming cost V 8 bases and J 5 bases, with 9 bases left between them. The DNA of the CDR3 is TGTGCCAGCTGCGGGGGGACTGAAGCTTTCTTT. Amino acids: CASCGGTEAFF. Supplemented by reference TRBV28 and TRBJ1-1, the full variable domain reads DVKVTQSSRYLVKRTGEKVFLECVQDMDHENMFWYRQDPGLGLRLIYFSYDVKMKEKGDIPEGYSVSREKKERFSLILESASTNQTSMYLCASCGGTEAFFGQGTRLTVV.

The rearrangement links TRBV28 to TRBJ2-7, with D maybe TRBD2 (6 bases). This CDR3 has 15 amino acids. Germline CDR1 and CDR2: MDHEN and SYDVKM. V was shortened by 6 bases and J by 0 bases, with 15 bases between the two germline ends. The CDR3 sequence is CASRYLGRSSYEQYF. For the CDR3, the DNA is TGTGCCAGCAGATATCTAGGGAGGAGCTCCTACGAGCAGTACTTC. The whole variable domain, remainder taken from reference TRBV28 and TRBJ2-7, is DVKVTQSSRYLVKRTGEKVFLECVQDMDHENMFWYRQDPGLGLRLIYFSYDVKMKEKGDIPEGYSVSREKKERFSLILESASTNQTSMYLCASRYLGRSSYEQYFGPGTRLTVT.

V and J are TRBV7-3 and TRBJ2-5; TRBD1 aligns across 10 bases. This CDR3 comprises 15 residues. Germline CDR1 and CDR2: SGHTA and FQGTGA. J gave up 3 bases and V 2 bases, and 3 bases lay outside the gene matches. In DNA form, the CDR3 reads TGTGCCAGCAGCTTATTAGGGACAGGGGAAGAGACCCAGTACTTC. This translates into CASSLLGTGEETQYF.

The V gene is TRBV7-2, the J gene TRBJ2-1; weak D call: TRBD2 (6 bases). CDR3 length: 16 amino acids. CDR1 SGHTA and CDR2 FQGNSA come from the germline V gene. V dropped 3 bases and J dropped 4 bases, with 16 bases sitting between them. CDR3 sequence reads: CASSFKADAGYNEQFF. CDR3 coding DNA: TGTGCCAGCAGCTTCAAAGCGGATGCGGGGTACAATGAGCAGTTCTTC.

This chain joins TRBV27 and TRBJ2-7, with 7 bases lining up with TRBD2. V was clipped by 5 bases and J by 3 bases; unmatched bases: 13. Germline V lookup: CDR1 MNHEY, CDR2 SMNVEV (reference sequence). CDR3 size: 16 residues. The CDR3 sequence: CASSHSKWGGGYEQYF. CDR3 coding DNA: TGTGCCAGCAGTCATTCCAAGTGGGGGGGTGGCTACGAGCAGTACTTC.

The chain carries TRBV6-1 and TRBJ1-3; no definite D call. V was clipped by 5 bases and J by 8 bases, with 10 bases between them. CDR1 is MNHNS and CDR2 is SASEGT in the germline V gene. The CDR3 extends over 12 amino acids. CDR3 loop: CASSNNRDTIYF. The CDR3 DNA reads as TGTGCCAGCAGTAATAACCGGGACACCATATATTTT.

This clone was seen only once. The chain carries TRBV10-1 and TRBJ1-1, with a weak D call TRBD1 (5 bases). In germline, CDR1 is WNHNN, CDR2 SYGVQD (reference sequence). CDR3 size: 14 residues. The V end was cut by 8 bases, the J end by 2 bases, with 15 bases between. As DNA, the CDR3 is TGCGCCAGCCTCTCCCCGACAGTCAACACTGAAGCTTTCTTT. Translation gives CASLSPTVNTEAFF.

V gene TRBV6-5 combines with J gene TRBJ1-2; D may be TRBD1 (6 bases). V shed 7 bases and J shed 4 bases, with 19 bases lying between them. This CDR3 is 15 amino acids long. Germline lookup yields CDR1 MNHEY and CDR2 SVGAGI. CDR3 sequence: CASTNHGQFGYGYTF. The CDR3 DNA follows: TGTGCCAGCACCAACCACGGACAGTTCGGCTATGGCTACACCTTC.

This clone appeared many times. J is TRBJ2-2 and V is TRBV7-3; D possibly corresponds to TRBD1 (6 bases). The length of the CDR3 is 15 residues. Trimming pared 5 bases from V and 1 base from J, leaving 11 bases between. Germline-derived CDR1 and CDR2 are SGHTA and FQGTGA. CDR3 in DNA: TGTGCCAGCAGCCCTATGGGACAGAACACCGGGGAGCTGTTTTTT. Translating it yields CASSPMGQNTGELFF.

This sequence joins TRBV7-3 and TRBJ2-1; D gene uncertain. Germline assignment: CDR1 SGHTA and CDR2 FQGTGA. The CDR3 runs to 13 residues. V lost 5 bases, J lost 2 bases, and 7 bases lay in between. The CDR3 coding sequence is TGTGCCAGCAGCACTGGTACCTACAATGAGCAGTTCTTC. It specifies CASSTGTYNEQFF.

In DNA form, the CDR3 reads TGCGCCAGCAGCTTGTTGGCAGGGGACTTGATTGGCTACACCTTC. As protein: CASSLLAGDLIGYTF. The chain links TRBV5-1 to TRBJ1-2, with a tentative D call TRBD1 (6 bases). This CDR3 has 15 residues. Germline V gene sequence: CDR1 SGHRS, CDR2 YFSETQ. With 1 base removed from V and 7 bases from J, the gap between germline ends came to 17 bases.

The chain joins TRBV18 to TRBJ1-1, with a possible D match to TRBD1 (6 bases). CDR1 and CDR2 from the germline V gene are KGHSH and LQKENI. There are 14 residues in the CDR3. V shed 4 bases and J shed 5 bases, with 14 bases lying between them. CDR3 in amino acids: CASSLQGEGTEAFF. The CDR3 bases are TGTGCCAGCTCACTACAGGGTGAAGGTACTGAAGCTTTCTTT.

This clone was detected a few times. The chain is built from TRBV18 and TRBJ1-5; D uncertain. Trimming removed 9 bases at V and 7 bases at J, with 7 bases between. This CDR3 has 10 amino acids. CDR1 and CDR2 from the germline V gene are KGHSH and LQKENI. The CDR3 nucleotides are TGTGCCAGGACATTCCAGCCCCAGCATTTT. Its translation: CARTFQPQHF.

The chain is built from TRBV5-6 and TRBJ2-1; 9 bases align to TRBD2. Germline V gene sequence: CDR1 SGHDT, CDR2 YYEEEE. V was pared by 5 bases and J by 3 bases, with 6 bases of the junction left unmatched. The CDR3 totals 15 residues. CDR3 sequence: CASRSGLAIYNEQFF. The CDR3 DNA is TGTGCCAGCAGATCCGGACTAGCGATCTACAATGAGCAGTTCTTC.

The chain joins TRBV2 to TRBJ1-1; a possible D gene is TRBD1 (6 bases). The length of the CDR3 is 15 residues. Trimming pared 8 bases from V and 1 base from J, leaving 17 bases between. Germline-derived CDR1 and CDR2 are SNHLY and FYNNEI. Here the CDR3 reads CASHPGNRANTEAFF. In nucleotides, the CDR3 is TGTGCCAGCCACCCTGGGAACAGGGCGAACACTGAAGCTTTCTTT.